The next 5 T cell receptor beta chains were all read from a single sample in a study of T cell responses to AZD1222 COVID-19 vaccine. The protocol was immunoSEQ multiplex PCR, while the TCRdb copy is restricted to in-frame clones and leaves out a portion. The sample consists of some 64,000 clones, 84% of them appearing once. Sequencing was performed on peripheral blood, taken on day 0 of AZD1222 vaccination. Receptors were obtained from an adult in good health.

The chain links TRBV14 to TRBJ2-1; the D call may be TRBD1 or TRBD2 (5 bases each). The CDR3 has 17 residues. V lost 3 bases and J lost 0, with 15 bases in between. Germline CDR1 is SGHDN and CDR2 is FVKESK. CDR3 amino acids: CASSQVIGASSYNEQFF. The DNA for the CDR3 is TGTGCCAGCAGCCAGGTCATCGGGGCTAGCTCCTACAATGAGCAGTTCTTC.

This chain links TRBV21-1 with TRBJ2-2. TRBV21-1 has pseudogene status. The CDR3 sequence is 17 residues long. The CDR3 sequence: CASSTPARELYTGELFF. The DNA for the CDR3 is TGTGCCAGCAGCACACCCGCCAGGGAGCTGTACACCGGGGAGCTGTTTTTT.

The chain employs TRBV19 and TRBJ1-3; the D gene is possibly TRBD1 (5 bases). The V and J ends lost 6 bases and 0 bases respectively, with 12 bases between them. CDR1 is LNHDA and CDR2 is SQIVND in the germline V gene (reference sequence). This CDR3 is built from 15 residues. CDR3 residues: CASRSRVRSGNTIYF. The DNA of the CDR3 is TGTGCCAGTAGATCCAGGGTCCGCTCTGGAAACACCATATATTTT.

V usage is TRBV11-2 and J usage is TRBJ1-2; D is perhaps TRBD1 (5 bases). Germline V gene sequence: CDR1 SGHAT, CDR2 FQNNGV. Trimming took 4 bases from V and 1 from J, leaving 13 bases between them. The CDR3 loop spans 15 amino acids. The chain's CDR3 is CASSSGIPLNYGYTF. The CDR3 DNA is TGTGCCAGCAGCTCAGGGATTCCCCTTAACTATGGCTACACCTTC. The full variable domain, in which reference TRBV11-2 and TRBJ1-2 provide the parts outside the CDR3, is EAGVAQSPRYKIIEKRQSVAFWCNPISGHATLYWYQQILGQGPKLLIQFQNNGVVDDSQLPKDRFSAERLKGVDSTLKIQPAKLEDSAVYLCASSSGIPLNYGYTFGSGTRLTVV.

This clone was found once. CDR3 sequence (DNA): TGCGCCAGCAGCTCAGGACAGGGTTACTACGAGCAGTACTTC. Translated: CASSSGQGYYEQYF. J is TRBJ2-7 and V is TRBV5-1, with 8 nucleotides matching TRBD1. Losses at the gene ends were 3 bases for V and 3 bases for J; bases not matched to a gene: 5. Germline V gene lookup returns CDR1 SGHRS and CDR2 YFSETQ. The CDR3 runs 14 residues.